Presented here are 17 T cell receptor beta chains from one specimen sequenced in a study of cytomegalovirus exposure and HLA in healthy donors. The PCR employed 60 Vbeta primers together with 13 Jbeta primers. TCRdb's table, derived via immunoSEQ multiplex PCR, lists solely in-frame clones and lacks some. This sample has 170,000 or so clones, with just under 80% found just once. The source material was PBMCs. The receptors were sampled from a woman aged 45-65 years in good health and CMV-seropositive.

The rearrangement links TRBV7-2 to TRBJ2-1, with no clear D. The CDR3 extends over 14 amino acids. CDR1 and CDR2 from the germline V gene are SGHTA and FQGNSA. V shed 1 base and J shed 5 bases, with 9 bases lying between them. The CDR3 region is CASSLDRVDNEQFF. The CDR3 coding sequence is TGTGCCAGCAGCTTAGACAGAGTAGACAATGAGCAGTTCTTC.

The chain links TRBV28 to TRBJ2-6; the match to TRBD1 covers 8 bases. Germline CDR1 reads MDHEN; CDR2 reads SYDVKM. The CDR3 contains 17 residues. The V segment lost 7 bases and the J segment 4 bases; nucleotides outside the gene matches: 12. In DNA, the CDR3 is TGTGCCAGCACCTCGGGGCAGGGGGCGCCCGGGGCCAACGTCCTGACTTTC. Translated: CASTSGQGAPGANVLTF.

The chain is built from TRBV5-1 and TRBJ1-4; D is possibly TRBD1 (5 bases). The CDR3 has 15 residues. Trimming pared 0 bases from V and 10 bases from J, leaving 16 bases between. The V gene's germline CDR1 is SGHRS and CDR2 YFSETQ. The CDR3 coding sequence is TGCGCCAGCAGCTTGGCATCTCAGGGCGGAAGAAAACTGTTTTTT. Translated: CASSLASQGGRKLFF.

The J gene is TRBJ2-1, the V gene TRBV5-1, with TRBD2 matching 13 bases. Germline CDR1 and CDR2: SGHRS and YFSETQ. The CDR3 runs to 17 residues. Trimming cost V 1 base and J 9 bases; bases outside gene matches: 10. CDR3 residues: CASSLQPGLAGKSEQFF. The CDR3 bases are TGCGCCAGCAGCTTGCAACCGGGACTAGCGGGGAAAAGTGAGCAGTTCTTC.

The chain employs TRBV19 and TRBJ2-1; a possible D gene is TRBD2 (6 bases). The V and J ends lost 3 bases and 0 bases respectively, with 15 bases between them. This CDR3 spans 17 amino acids. The germline CDR1 and CDR2 sequences are LNHDA and SQIVND (reference sequence). As DNA, the CDR3 is TGTGCCAGTAGTATCACGGGAGCAAGAGTCTCCTACAATGAGCAGTTCTTC. It yields the protein CASSITGARVSYNEQFF.

The chain has TRBV7-6 and TRBJ2-7; D is possibly TRBD1 (5 bases). Trimming pared 4 bases from V and 4 bases from J, leaving 11 bases between. This CDR3 region has 13 residues. Germline lookup yields CDR1 SGHVS and CDR2 FNYEAQ. The CDR3 DNA is TGTGCCAGCAGCTCGGACAACCCGTACGAGCAGTACTTC. It encodes CASSSDNPYEQYF.

The CDR3 DNA reads as TGTGCCAGCAGCACCGGACTAGCTGACTACGAGCAGTACTTC. Residues: CASSTGLADYEQYF. V gene TRBV5-4 combines with J gene TRBJ2-7; TRBD2 matches 8 bases. Germline-derived CDR1 and CDR2 are SGHNT and YYREEE (reference sequence). V lost 4 bases and J lost 3; bases outside the gene matches: 6. CDR3 length equals 14 residues.

This sequence joins TRBV6-1 and TRBJ2-2; D may be TRBD1 (7 bases). The CDR3 extends over 13 amino acids. V lost 7 bases to trimming and J lost 7 bases, with 13 bases between them. Germline CDR1 is MNHNS and CDR2 is SASEGT. The CDR3 loop is CASNPRGVGELFF. CDR3 sequence (DNA): TGTGCCAGCAATCCCAGGGGGGTCGGGGAGCTGTTTTTT.

This chain links TRBV7-6 with TRBJ2-5, with D maybe TRBD1 (6 bases). The V end lost 4 bases, the J end lost 4 bases, and 10 bases lay between the germline ends. Looked up from germline, CDR1 is SGHVS and CDR2 is FNYEAQ. The CDR3 covers 13 residues. The CDR3 DNA reads TGTGCCAGCAGCTCCGGACAGTCAGAGACCCAGTACTTC. This translates into CASSSGQSETQYF.

The chain couples TRBV4-1 to TRBJ1-4, with D possibly TRBD1 on 6 matching bases. The CDR3 totals 16 residues. CDR1 MGHRA and CDR2 YSYEKL come from the germline V gene. V was pared by 3 bases and J by 8 bases, with 19 bases between. The CDR3 nucleotides are TGCGCCAGCAGCCACGTACAGGGTCGTGTAAACGAAAAACTGTTTTTT. It is translated as CASSHVQGRVNEKLFF.

The CDR3 DNA reads as TGCGCCAGCCGGGAATCGGGGGGGGGCTATGGCTACACCTTC. It encodes CASRESGGGYGYTF. V and J are TRBV5-1 and TRBJ1-2; a weak D match, TRBD1 (5 bases). Germline CDR1 is SGHRS and CDR2 is YFSETQ. This CDR3 has 14 residues. V dropped 7 bases and J dropped 4 bases, with 17 bases sitting between them.

The chain is built from TRBV7-3 and TRBJ1-2; 12 bases agree with TRBD1. This CDR3 has 18 residues. In germline, CDR1 is SGHTA, CDR2 FQGTGA. With 4 bases clipped from V and 1 base from J, the junction kept 10 bases outside the gene matches. The CDR3 loop reads CASSSGTGGARSNYGYTF. The CDR3 DNA reads as TGTGCCAGCAGCTCTGGGACAGGGGGCGCAAGGAGTAACTATGGCTACACCTTC. The variable domain in full, completed from reference TRBV7-3 and TRBJ1-2, reads GAGVSQTPSNKVTEKGKYVELRCDPISGHTALYWYRQSLGQGPEFLIYFQGTGAADDSGLPNDRFFAVRPEGSVSTLKIQRTERGDSAVYLCASSSGTGGARSNYGYTFGSGTRLTVV.

The chain is built from TRBV2 and TRBJ2-5, with 12 bases fitting TRBD1. The J call could be wrong; TRBJ2-7 is a better fit for the DNA end. The CDR3 covers 14 residues. Germline CDR1 SNHLY, CDR2 FYNNEI. CDR3 nucleotide sequence: TGTGCCAGCAAGGGACAGGGGGCCGTTTACGAGCAGTACTTC. It yields the protein CASKGQGAVYEQYF.

The rearrangement uses TRBV7-8 and TRBJ2-6, with unresolved D. Germline CDR1 and CDR2: SGHVS and FQNEAQ. CDR3 length equals 19 residues. Trimming took 5 bases from V and 0 from J, leaving 20 bases between them. This CDR3 is CASSPLREAPSSGANVLTF. CDR3 nucleotide sequence: TGTGCCAGCAGCCCACTTAGAGAAGCGCCGAGCTCTGGGGCCAACGTCCTGACTTTC.

J is TRBJ1-1 and V is TRBV11-3; tentative D call: TRBD1 (6 bases). The germline CDR1 and CDR2 sequences are SGHNT and YENEEA. This CDR3 region has 18 residues. V lost 1 base, J lost 0 bases, and 18 bases lay in between. The CDR3 sequence is CASSLVKWTEGLNTEAFF. The CDR3 bases are TGTGCCAGCAGCTTAGTAAAGTGGACAGAGGGATTGAACACTGAAGCTTTCTTT.

The rearrangement uses TRBV5-1 and TRBJ1-1, with 10 bases lining up with TRBD1. CDR1 is SGHRS and CDR2 is YFSETQ in the germline V gene. The V segment lost 4 bases and the J segment 4 bases; nucleotides outside the gene matches: 4. The CDR3 runs to 14 residues. CDR3 region: CASSRTGGSTEAFF. The CDR3 nucleotides are TGCGCCAGCAGCAGGACAGGGGGAAGCACTGAAGCTTTCTTT.

This chain links TRBV28 with TRBJ2-3; D possibly corresponds to TRBD1 (6 bases). Germline V lookup: CDR1 MDHEN, CDR2 SYDVKM. V lost 3 bases and J lost 6, with 19 bases in between. The CDR3 covers 16 residues. For the CDR3, the DNA is TGTGCCAGCAGTTTGGCAGGGGCAGTACCGGGGGATACGCAGTATTTT. It encodes CASSLAGAVPGDTQYF.